This entry lists 9 T cell receptor beta chains sequenced from one sample in a study of blood T cell repertoires in COVID-19 (dated by TCRdb to 2020 to 2022). Library creation used the immunoSEQ multiplex PCR assay. TCRdb's version of the immuneACCESS table is confined to in-frame rearrangements and falls short of the full clone set. An unresolved V gene accounts for under half of the shortfall where checked; the remainder is of unknown origin. This sample gives 250,000 or so clones in total; around 82% of them show up just once. The ten biggest clones cover about 4.5% of the sample. The specimen was peripheral blood. Receptors were obtained from a woman aged 65 to 85 with acute or convalescent COVID-19.

This clone was seen just once. The chain links TRBV10-1 to TRBJ2-3; TRBD2 matches at 7 bases. Germline CDR1 and CDR2: WNHNN and SYGVQD (reference sequence). There are 12 residues in the CDR3. The V segment lost 8 bases and the J segment 2 bases; nucleotides outside the gene matches: 1. The CDR3 protein is CASGGDTDTQYF. The CDR3 DNA is TGCGCCAGCGGGGGGGACACAGATACGCAGTATTTT.

The chain links TRBV19 to TRBJ1-1, with D tentatively TRBD1 (6 bases). This CDR3 is 15 amino acids long. V dropped 6 bases and J dropped 0 bases, with 14 bases sitting between them. Germline CDR1 reads LNHDA; CDR2 reads SQIVND (reference sequence). CDR3 protein: CASRGRGAMNTEAFF. The CDR3 nucleotides read TGTGCCAGTAGGGGCCGGGGGGCGATGAACACTGAAGCTTTCTTT.

This clone was seen only a few times. This chain joins TRBV18 and TRBJ2-7; D uncertain. Trimming removed 4 bases from V and 4 bases from J, with 14 bases in between. Germline loops: CDR1 KGHSH, CDR2 LQKENI. This CDR3 is built from 14 residues. CDR3 in DNA: TGTGCCAGCTCACTCCAGGATGCCCCGTACGAGCAGTACTTC. Translation gives CASSLQDAPYEQYF.

J is TRBJ2-5 and V is TRBV7-9; 7 bases agree with TRBD1. The CDR3 totals 16 residues. V lost 0 bases and J lost 5; bases outside the gene matches: 9. CDR1 is SEHNR and CDR2 is FQNEAQ in the germline V gene (reference sequence). The CDR3 sequence is CASSLALWGQKETQYF. The CDR3 nucleotides read TGTGCCAGCAGCTTAGCGCTGTGGGGACAGAAGGAGACCCAGTACTTC.

This sequence joins TRBV27 and TRBJ1-5; the D gene is possibly TRBD1 (6 bases). V was clipped by 5 bases and J by 1 base, with 15 bases between them. The CDR3 spans 16 residues. The germline gives CDR1 MNHEY, CDR2 SMNVEV (reference sequence). CDR3: CASSPLGARSNQPQHF. As DNA, the CDR3 is TGTGCCAGCAGTCCATTGGGGGCGCGAAGCAATCAGCCCCAGCATTTT.

The rearrangement links TRBV9 to TRBJ2-7, with a possible D match to TRBD1 (6 bases). The germline V and J ends were trimmed by 1 base and 4 bases, with 12 bases remaining between them. CDR3 size: 14 residues. Germline V gene sequence: CDR1 SGDLS, CDR2 YYNGEE. CDR3 in amino acids: CASSVQPGQYEQYF. CDR3 bases: TGTGCCAGCAGCGTACAACCGGGACAATACGAGCAGTACTTC. The full variable domain, rest sourced from reference TRBV9 and TRBJ2-7, is DSGVTQTPKHLITATGQRVTLRCSPRSGDLSVYWYQQSLDQGLQFLIQYYNGEERAKGNILERFSAQQFPDLHSELNLSSLELGDSALYFCASSVQPGQYEQYFGPGTRLTVT.

The chain joins TRBV19 to TRBJ1-2; 9 positions match TRBD1. Germline CDR1 is LNHDA and CDR2 is SQIVND (reference sequence). The CDR3 sequence is 15 residues long. The junction had 9 bases not matched to a gene; V was cut back by 4 bases and J by 6 bases. This CDR3 is CASSTLAGTGNGYTF. The DNA for the CDR3 is TGTGCCAGTAGTACCCTCGCCGGGACAGGGAATGGCTACACCTTC.

The chain joins TRBV5-4 to TRBJ2-1; possible D gene TRBD1, 6 bases. CDR1 is SGHNT and CDR2 is YYREEE in the germline V gene (reference sequence). The germline V and J ends were trimmed by 2 bases and 8 bases, with 17 bases remaining between them. The CDR3 consists of 15 residues. CDR3 loop: CASSLPQQGRDEQFF. CDR3 bases: TGTGCCAGCAGCTTACCTCAACAGGGTCGGGATGAGCAGTTCTTC.

The CDR3 loop reads CASSSLAGGPSTDTQYF. The CDR3 DNA follows: TGCGCCAGCAGCAGTCTAGCGGGGGGTCCTAGCACAGATACGCAGTATTTT. The chain links TRBV5-1 to TRBJ2-3, with TRBD2 matching 11 bases. V dropped 4 bases and J dropped 0; count of bases not matched to a gene: 7. Germline V gives CDR1 SGHRS, CDR2 YFSETQ. This CDR3 has 17 residues.